The 2 T cell receptor beta chains in this list originate from one sample, sequenced in a study of control samples from healthy donors and cancer patients. Profiling relied on immunoSEQ multiplex PCR, and the TCRdb table lists in-frame clones only, not all of them. This table has 120,000 or so clones, 85% to 95% appearing once. The sequenced material came from PBMCs. These receptor sequences come from a man aged 45-65 years with head and neck cancer.

V and J are TRBV28 and TRBJ1-4; a possible D gene is TRBD1 (5 bases). Germline V gene lookup returns CDR1 MDHEN and CDR2 SYDVKM. The CDR3 sequence is 13 residues long. V was cut by 6 bases and J by 8 bases, with 13 bases left in between. CDR3 DNA sequence: TGTGCCAGCAGAGGGCAGGGAGGCGAAAAACTGTTTTTT. It specifies CASRGQGGEKLFF.

V usage is TRBV5-1 and J usage is TRBJ1-3, with a possible D match to TRBD1 (5 bases). The germline V and J ends were trimmed by 0 bases and 4 bases, with 11 bases remaining between them. The CDR3 covers 15 residues. The V gene's germline CDR1 is SGHRS and CDR2 YFSETQ. CDR3 amino acids: CASSLARANGNTIYF. CDR3 nucleotide sequence: TGCGCCAGCAGCTTGGCCAGGGCGAACGGAAACACCATATATTTT. Full variable domain (missing parts from reference TRBV5-1 and TRBJ1-3): KAGVTQTPRYLIKTRGQQVTLSCSPISGHRSVSWYQQTPGQGLQFLFEYFSETQRNKGNFPGRFSGRQFSNSRSEMNVSTLELGDSALYLCASSLARANGNTIYFGEGSWLTVV.